Following are 9 T cell receptor beta chains from one sample sequenced in a study of CD8 T cells in ankylosing spondylitis. TCRdb recomputed calls from the 5' RACE reads with MiXCR, one row per CDR3 protein. The sample includes 200,000 to 300,000 distinct CDR3 sequences, more than 9% of them seen just once. Source material: blood, either unsorted or a sorted T cell fraction (not recorded which). These receptors were obtained from a male donor with ankylosing spondylitis or in good health (not recorded which).

This clonotype came up many times. The chain employs TRBV6-5 and TRBJ1-6, with 7 bases matching TRBD1. Germline V lookup: CDR1 MNHEY, CDR2 SVGAGI. With 2 bases clipped from V and 6 bases from J, the junction kept 10 bases outside the gene matches. The CDR3 is 17 residues long. Here the CDR3 reads CASSYTSHRGFNSPLHF. The CDR3 DNA sequence: TGTGCCAGCAGTTACACCTCACACAGGGGATTTAATTCACCCCTCCACTTT.

This clonotype was seen repeatedly, ten times or more. Written as DNA, the CDR3 is TGTGCCAGCAGCTCCGCGGACAGAAAACTCTATGGCTACACCTTC. Amino acid sequence: CASSSADRKLYGYTF. The chain combines TRBV5-4 with TRBJ1-2; tentatively, D is TRBD1 (6 bases). The germline V gene has CDR1 SGHNT and CDR2 YYREEE (reference sequence). The CDR3 is made up of 15 amino acids. Deletions cut 3 bases from V and 4 bases from J, with 16 bases between.

Ten or more counts support this clonotype. The chain combines TRBV5-1 with TRBJ2-7; D is undetermined. Germline CDR1 reads SGHRS; CDR2 reads YFSETQ. The CDR3 is made up of 14 amino acids. V lost 0 bases and J lost 0, with 7 bases in between. Here the CDR3 reads CASSLGDSSYEQYF. As DNA, the CDR3 is TGCGCCAGCAGCTTGGGGGATTCCTCCTACGAGCAGTACTTC.

Ten or more counts support this clonotype. The chain has TRBV20-1 and TRBJ2-7; no reliable D call. The CDR3 length is 17 residues. From germline, CDR1 is DFQATT and CDR2 SNEGSKA (reference sequence). V was trimmed by 0 bases and J by 0 bases, leaving 18 bases between them. The CDR3 DNA is TGCAGTGCTAGAGATCAAACGGACCTACTAATCTCCTACGAGCAGTACTTC. Its protein is CSARDQTDLLISYEQYF.

This clonotype was seen ten or more times. This chain joins TRBV6-1 and TRBJ1-6, with 7 bases aligning to TRBD1. CDR1 and CDR2 (germline): MNHNS, SASEGT. CDR3 size: 15 residues. V was clipped by 10 bases and J by 5 bases; unmatched bases: 11. The CDR3 bases are TGTGCCACCCTCTCTGGGACAGACGATAATTCACCCCTCCACTTT. Its translation: CATLSGTDDNSPLHF.

This clonotype was recorded many times. The chain carries TRBV10-3 and TRBJ2-3; 13 nucleotides line up with TRBD2. This CDR3 has 16 residues. The trim removed 7 bases at V and 1 base at J, leaving 5 bases unmatched. Germline assignment: CDR1 ENHRY and CDR2 SYGVKD. CDR3 sequence reads: CAITGTSGKGTDTQYF. The CDR3 nucleotides read TGTGCCATCACCGGGACTAGCGGGAAGGGCACAGATACGCAGTATTTT.

In the case of this clonotype: This sequence may be a read error, since a much larger clone differs from it by one base. This chain uses TRBV7-9 with TRBJ1-2; 7 positions agree with TRBD1. The CDR3 is made up of 15 amino acids. Germline V gives CDR1 SEHNR, CDR2 FQNEAQ (reference sequence). The V and J ends lost 2 bases and 4 bases, in that order; junction bases with no gene match: 7. The CDR3 nucleotides are TGTGCCAGCAGCTTATCGGTAGGGGGCCGCTATGGCTACACCTTC. Its protein is CASSLSVGGRYGYTF.

This clonotype appeared many times. This rearrangement joins TRBV4-2 to TRBJ2-2; TRBD2 is a possible D gene (6 bases). Germline V gene lookup returns CDR1 LGHNA and CDR2 YNFKEQ. The CDR3 extends over 15 amino acids. The germline V and J ends were trimmed by 0 bases and 1 base, with 6 bases remaining between them. The CDR3 DNA is TGTGCCAGCAGCCAAGAGGGGGGGAACACCGGGGAGCTGTTTTTT. Residues: CASSQEGGNTGELFF.

This clonotype occurred many times. The chain recombines TRBV5-1 with TRBJ2-2; 9 bases match TRBD2. CDR3 length equals 19 residues. The ends lost 0 bases at V and 0 bases at J; junction bases unmatched: 9. Germline V gene lookup returns CDR1 SGHRS and CDR2 YFSETQ. CDR3 in amino acids: CASSLAGVKREANTGELFF. The CDR3 nucleotides are TGCGCCAGCAGCTTGGCCGGAGTTAAGCGGGAGGCGAACACCGGGGAGCTGTTTTTT.